One sample yielded the 2 T cell receptor beta chains listed below, sequenced in a study of Ad26.COV2.S vaccination and SARS-CoV-2 variants. Treatment meaning: some 19 received Ad26.COV2.S at low or high dose, single or two shots; 5 received placebo; per-sample allocation not given. Day 63 after the first vaccine or placebo injection was the time point for sampling. Sequenced by immunoSEQ multiplex PCR; TCRdb stores in-frame clones only, minus some. Here the sample spans roughly 410,000 clones, about four fifths being singletons. Sequencing used peripheral blood, obtained in a trial of Ad26.COV2.S vaccine versus placebo. The receptors here all came from a person aged 18 to 59 who received the Ad26.COV2.S COVID-19 vaccine or a placebo.

This clone was recorded only once. The chain combines TRBV12-3 or TRBV12-4 with TRBJ2-2; 7 nucleotides line up with TRBD1. Germline trimming cut 5 bases from V and 4 bases from J; bases unmatched to any gene: 1. The CDR3 has 13 residues. CDR3 sequence: CASSPGGTGELFF. CDR3 DNA: TGTGCCAGCAGTCCAGGGGGCACCGGGGAGCTGTTTTTT.

The gene calls are TRBV3-1 (or the pseudogene TRBV3-2) and TRBJ1-2, with a weak D call TRBD1 (6 bases). The V end was cut by 4 bases, the J end by 4 bases, with 19 bases between. The CDR3 loop spans 16 amino acids. Germline loops: CDR1 LGHDT, CDR2 YNNKEL (reference sequence). The CDR3: CASSLTFRGPAYGYTF. Here the CDR3 DNA reads TGTGCCAGCAGCCTAACCTTCAGGGGCCCTGCCTATGGCTACACCTTC.